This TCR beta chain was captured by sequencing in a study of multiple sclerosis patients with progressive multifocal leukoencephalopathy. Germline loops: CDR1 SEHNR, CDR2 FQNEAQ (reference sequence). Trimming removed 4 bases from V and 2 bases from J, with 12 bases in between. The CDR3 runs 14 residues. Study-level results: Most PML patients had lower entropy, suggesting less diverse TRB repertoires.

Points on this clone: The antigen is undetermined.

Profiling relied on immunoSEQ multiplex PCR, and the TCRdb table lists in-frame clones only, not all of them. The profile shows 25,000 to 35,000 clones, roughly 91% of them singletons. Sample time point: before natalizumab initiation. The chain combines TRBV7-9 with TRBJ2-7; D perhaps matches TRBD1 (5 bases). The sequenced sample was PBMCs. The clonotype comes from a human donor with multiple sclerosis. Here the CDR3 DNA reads TGTGCCAGCAGCTCCTCAGGGTTTCCCTACGAGCAGTACTTC. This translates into CASSSSGFPYEQYF.